Listed here is a single T cell receptor beta chain. The data derive from a study of blood T cell repertoires in COVID-19. Study background: Nucleic acid was either cDNA or gDNA, and it came from T cells, B-cell-depleted T cells, or PBMCs.

Germline trimming cut 6 bases from V and 3 bases from J; bases unmatched to any gene: 9. Per the germline V gene, CDR1 is MDHEN and CDR2 is SYDVKM. This CDR3 comprises 15 residues. Using immunoSEQ multiplex PCR, the repertoire was profiled, and TCRdb retains in-frame clones only, with some absent. The sample has about 50,000 clones; 65% to 85% are singletons. V is TRBV28 and J is TRBJ1-2; 8 positions match TRBD1. Sample: peripheral blood. The origin of this receptor is an elderly woman with COVID-19, enrolled during active disease. The CDR3 DNA reads as TGTGCCAGCAGGGGGGGACAGGCCGGATACTATGGCTACACCTTC. Its protein is CASRGGQAGYYGYTF.